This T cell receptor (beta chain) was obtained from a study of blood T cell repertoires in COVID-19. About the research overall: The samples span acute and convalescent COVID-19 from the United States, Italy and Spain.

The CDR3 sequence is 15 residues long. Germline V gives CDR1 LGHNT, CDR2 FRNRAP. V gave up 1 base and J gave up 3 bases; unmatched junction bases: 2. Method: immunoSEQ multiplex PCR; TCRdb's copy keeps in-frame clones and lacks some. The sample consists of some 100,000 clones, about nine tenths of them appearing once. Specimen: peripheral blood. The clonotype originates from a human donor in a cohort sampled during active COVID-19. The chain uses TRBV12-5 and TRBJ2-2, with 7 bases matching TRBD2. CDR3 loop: CASGLGLADTGELFF. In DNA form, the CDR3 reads TGTGCTAGTGGTTTGGGACTAGCAGACACCGGGGAGCTGTTTTTT.